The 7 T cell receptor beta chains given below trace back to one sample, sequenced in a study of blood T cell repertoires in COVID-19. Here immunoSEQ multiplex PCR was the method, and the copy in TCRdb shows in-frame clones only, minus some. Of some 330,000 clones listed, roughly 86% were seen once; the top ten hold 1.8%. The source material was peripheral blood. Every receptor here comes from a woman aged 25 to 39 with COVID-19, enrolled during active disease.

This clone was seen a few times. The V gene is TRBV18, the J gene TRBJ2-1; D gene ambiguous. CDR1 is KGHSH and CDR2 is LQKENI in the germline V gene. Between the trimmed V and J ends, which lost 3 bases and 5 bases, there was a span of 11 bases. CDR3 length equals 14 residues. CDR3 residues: CASSPDLSNNEQFF. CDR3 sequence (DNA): TGTGCCAGCTCACCCGATCTGAGCAACAATGAGCAGTTCTTC.

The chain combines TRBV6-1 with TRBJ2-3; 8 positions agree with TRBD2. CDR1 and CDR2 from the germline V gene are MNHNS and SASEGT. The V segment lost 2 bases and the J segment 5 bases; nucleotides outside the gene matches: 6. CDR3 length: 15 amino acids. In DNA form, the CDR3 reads TGTGCCAGCAGTGAACTAGCGGGCGCCCAAGATACGCAGTATTTT. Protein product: CASSELAGAQDTQYF.

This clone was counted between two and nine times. CDR3 DNA: TGTGCCAGCAGCACTCTGACACGGCCCGAACAGGGCTACACCTTC. Its translation is CASSTLTRPEQGYTF. V gene TRBV5-4 combines with J gene TRBJ1-2; D call uncertain. Trimming took off 4 bases at V and 8 bases at J, with 21 bases between the two ends. Germline CDR1 and CDR2: SGHNT and YYREEE (reference sequence). This CDR3 has 15 residues.

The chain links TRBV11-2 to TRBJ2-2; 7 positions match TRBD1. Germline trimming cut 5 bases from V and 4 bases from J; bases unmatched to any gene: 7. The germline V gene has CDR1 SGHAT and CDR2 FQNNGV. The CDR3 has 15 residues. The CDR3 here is CASSKTGAGTGELFF. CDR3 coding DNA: TGTGCCAGCAGCAAAACAGGGGCGGGCACCGGGGAGCTGTTTTTT.

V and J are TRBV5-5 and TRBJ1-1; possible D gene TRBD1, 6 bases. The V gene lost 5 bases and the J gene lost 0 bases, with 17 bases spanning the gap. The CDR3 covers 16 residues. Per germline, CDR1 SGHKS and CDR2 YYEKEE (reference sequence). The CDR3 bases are TGTGCCAGCAGTTCAGTCCATCGGGACATGAACACTGAAGCTTTCTTT. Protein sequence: CASSSVHRDMNTEAFF.

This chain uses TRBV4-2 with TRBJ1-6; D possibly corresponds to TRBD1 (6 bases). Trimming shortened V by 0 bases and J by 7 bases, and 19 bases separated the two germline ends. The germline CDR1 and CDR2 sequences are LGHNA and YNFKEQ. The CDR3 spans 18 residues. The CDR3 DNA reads TGTGCCAGCAGCCAAGATCACACAGGGATCGATGGGAATTCACCCCTCCACTTT. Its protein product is CASSQDHTGIDGNSPLHF.

The CDR3 DNA reads TGTGCCAGCAGCGGATTTATGGGACAGGTCACTGAAGCTTTCTTT. Encoded protein: CASSGFMGQVTEAFF. This chain connects TRBV5-4 to TRBJ1-1, with TRBD1 identical over 8 bases. Germline CDR1 and CDR2: SGHNT and YYREEE (reference sequence). CDR3 length equals 15 residues. V was clipped by 4 bases and J by 4 bases; unmatched bases: 9.